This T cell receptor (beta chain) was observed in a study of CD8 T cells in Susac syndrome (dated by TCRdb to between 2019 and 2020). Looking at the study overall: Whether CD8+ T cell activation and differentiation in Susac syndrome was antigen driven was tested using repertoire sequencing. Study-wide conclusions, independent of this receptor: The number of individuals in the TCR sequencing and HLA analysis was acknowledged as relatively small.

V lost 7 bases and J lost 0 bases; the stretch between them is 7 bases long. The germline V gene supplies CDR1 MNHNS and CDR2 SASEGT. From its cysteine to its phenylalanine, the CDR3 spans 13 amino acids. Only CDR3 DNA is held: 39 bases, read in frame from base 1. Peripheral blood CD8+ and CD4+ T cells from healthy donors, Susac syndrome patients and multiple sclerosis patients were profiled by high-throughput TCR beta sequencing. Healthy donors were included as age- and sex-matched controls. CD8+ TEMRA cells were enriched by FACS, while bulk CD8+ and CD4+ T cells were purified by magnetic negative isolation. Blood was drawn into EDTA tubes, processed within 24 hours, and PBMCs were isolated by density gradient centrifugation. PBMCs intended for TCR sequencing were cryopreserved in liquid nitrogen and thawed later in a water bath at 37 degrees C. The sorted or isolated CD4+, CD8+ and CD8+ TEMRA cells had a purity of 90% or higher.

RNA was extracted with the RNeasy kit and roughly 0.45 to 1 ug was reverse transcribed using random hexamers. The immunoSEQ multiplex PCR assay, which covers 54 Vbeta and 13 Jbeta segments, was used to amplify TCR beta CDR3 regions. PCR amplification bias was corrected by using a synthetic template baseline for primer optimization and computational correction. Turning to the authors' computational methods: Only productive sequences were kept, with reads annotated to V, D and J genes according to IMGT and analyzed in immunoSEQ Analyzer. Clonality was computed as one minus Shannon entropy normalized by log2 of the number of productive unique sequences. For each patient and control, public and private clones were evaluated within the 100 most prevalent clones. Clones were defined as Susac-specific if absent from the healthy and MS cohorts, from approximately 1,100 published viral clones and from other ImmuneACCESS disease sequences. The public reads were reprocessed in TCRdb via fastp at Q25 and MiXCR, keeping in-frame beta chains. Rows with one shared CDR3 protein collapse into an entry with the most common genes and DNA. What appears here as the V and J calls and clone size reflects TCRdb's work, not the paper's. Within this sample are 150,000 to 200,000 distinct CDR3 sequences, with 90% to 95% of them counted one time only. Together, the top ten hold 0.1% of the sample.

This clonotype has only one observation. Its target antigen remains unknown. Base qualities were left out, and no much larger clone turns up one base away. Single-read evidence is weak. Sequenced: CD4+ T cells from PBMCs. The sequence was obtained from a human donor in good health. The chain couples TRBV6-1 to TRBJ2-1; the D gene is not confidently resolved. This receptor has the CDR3 CASTRDSYNEQFF. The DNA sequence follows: TGTGCCAGCACTAGAGACTCCTACAATGAGCAGTTCTTC.